What follows are 29 T cell receptor beta chains derived from one specimen sequenced in a study of T cells in Graves' hyperthyroidism and ophthalmopathy. Using RNA transcripts as the source, TCR beta CDR3 regions were amplified. The HTBI primer set drove a first-round RT-PCR of the TCR CDR3. TCRdb re-called the multiplex PCR reads with MiXCR, one entry per CDR3 protein. The sample contains 350,000 to 450,000 distinct CDR3 sequences, over 11% of which appear only once. Specimen: blood. The receptors were gathered from a middle-aged man with Graves' ophthalmopathy.

The J gene is TRBJ2-2, the V gene TRBV3-1, with TRBD2 matching 9 bases. CDR1 and CDR2 from the germline V gene are LGHDT and YNNKEL (reference sequence). This CDR3 is 16 amino acids long. Germline trimming cut 5 bases from V and 3 bases from J; bases unmatched to any gene: 7. CDR3 protein: CASSSGTSLHTGELFF. In nucleotides, the CDR3 is TGTGCCAGCAGCTCCGGGACTAGCCTACACACCGGGGAGCTGTTTTTT.

This clonotype is a singleton in its sample. A read error may be the cause here, since a much bigger clone is one base away. The V gene is TRBV6-2 or TRBV6-3, the J gene TRBJ2-7; the D is unclear. Germline V gene lookup returns CDR1 MNHEY and CDR2 SVGEGT. The CDR3 loop spans 15 amino acids. V shed 2 bases and J shed 2 bases, with 13 bases lying between them. The CDR3 sequence: CASSYTQTLAYEQYF. The DNA for the CDR3 is TGTGCCAGCAGTTACACTCAGACATTAGCCTACGAGCAGTACTTC.

The chain has TRBV6-1 and TRBJ2-5; no firm D call. Germline loops: CDR1 MNHNS, CDR2 SASEGT. This CDR3 comprises 13 residues. Trimming took 5 bases from V and 5 from J, leaving 12 bases between them. CDR3 DNA: TGTGCCAGCAGTACCAATCCCGTGGAGACCCAGTACTTC. As protein: CASSTNPVETQYF.

The chain carries TRBV9 and TRBJ2-3; 7 nucleotides line up with TRBD1. J gave up 7 bases and V 4 bases, and 6 bases lay outside the gene matches. Germline CDR1 SGDLS, CDR2 YYNGEE. CDR3 length: 13 amino acids. CDR3 protein: CASSPQGTYTQYF. The CDR3 DNA reads TGTGCCAGCAGCCCACAGGGGACATATACGCAGTATTTT.

This clonotype has more than one count but fewer than ten. The chain has TRBV27 and TRBJ1-6, with D maybe TRBD1 (5 bases). CDR3 length equals 15 residues. V dropped 5 bases and J dropped 8 bases, with 16 bases sitting between them. Germline V CDR1 and CDR2: MNHEY, SMNVEV (reference sequence). As DNA, the CDR3 is TGTGCCAGCAGTCCGCGGGGACTTGTCGATTCACCCCTCCACTTT. Its protein product is CASSPRGLVDSPLHF.

The gene calls are TRBV15 and TRBJ2-3; D remains ambiguous. The CDR3 covers 14 residues. Trimming removed 5 bases from V and 6 bases from J, with 15 bases in between. The germline gives CDR1 LNHNV, CDR2 YYDKDF (reference sequence). The CDR3 here is CATSRLMARDTQYF. CDR3 coding DNA: TGTGCCACCAGCCGTTTGATGGCGCGGGATACGCAGTATTTT.

In this sample, this clonotype turned up a few times. This chain connects TRBV19 to TRBJ2-3; D assignment may be TRBD1 or TRBD2 (5 bases each). This CDR3 has 15 amino acids. The V gene's germline CDR1 is LNHDA and CDR2 SQIVND (reference sequence). Deletions cut 1 base from V and 4 bases from J, with 12 bases between. CDR3 in amino acids: CASSIGGSRSDTQYF. The DNA of the CDR3 is TGTGCCAGTAGTATAGGGGGGAGTAGGTCAGATACGCAGTATTTT.

This clonotype was recorded a few times. This chain links TRBV11-2 with TRBJ2-1; D uncertain. Germline CDR1 reads SGHAT; CDR2 reads FQNNGV. The CDR3 has 13 residues. The ends were cut back, 5 bases at V and 4 bases at J, with 9 bases in the middle. The CDR3 loop reads CASSLPAYNEQFF. In nucleotides, the CDR3 is TGTGCCAGCAGCCTCCCTGCTTACAATGAGCAGTTCTTC.

This clonotype was picked up many times. This sequence joins TRBV4-2 and TRBJ2-3; TRBD2 aligns across 10 bases. The CDR3 length is 16 residues. V was pared by 4 bases and J by 2 bases, with 6 bases of the junction left unmatched. CDR1 and CDR2 (germline): LGHNA, YNFKEQ. This CDR3 reads CASSLSTSGTTDTQYF. CDR3 bases: TGTGCCAGCAGCCTTTCAACTAGCGGGACCACAGATACGCAGTATTTT.

This clonotype was detected many times. J is TRBJ2-2 and V is TRBV11-3; no reliable D call. The V end was cut by 3 bases, the J end by 7 bases, with 6 bases between. The CDR3 has 12 residues. CDR1 and CDR2 from the germline V gene are SGHNT and YENEEA. CDR3 nucleotide sequence: TGTGCCAGCAGCTTGGGAATCGGGGAGCTGTTTTTT. Encoded protein: CASSLGIGELFF.

The V gene is TRBV6-2 or TRBV6-3, the J gene TRBJ2-1; 12 bases fit TRBD2. The V segment lost 0 bases and the J segment 7 bases; nucleotides outside the gene matches: 10. Germline V CDR1 and CDR2: MNHEY, SVGEGT. The CDR3 spans 18 residues. CDR3 nucleotide sequence: TGTGCCAGCAGTTACTCACAAAGACTAGCGGGAGTGGCAAATGAGCAGTTCTTC. The encoded protein is CASSYSQRLAGVANEQFF.

Concerning this clonotype: A much larger clone sits a single nucleotide away, making a read error possible. This sequence joins TRBV7-7 and TRBJ2-7, with 7 nucleotides matching TRBD2. Germline V gene lookup returns CDR1 SSHAT and CDR2 FNYEAQ (reference sequence). The CDR3 has 14 amino acids. The CDR3 sequence is CASSKAGQDDEQYF. The CDR3 DNA follows: TGTGCTAGCAGCAAAGCGGGGCAAGACGACGAGCAGTACTTC.

This clonotype was seen many times. CDR3 nucleotide sequence: TGCAGTGCTAGGAGACAGTCAGGCAATCAGCCCCAGCATTTT. Translating it yields CSARRQSGNQPQHF. The chain couples TRBV20-1 to TRBJ1-5; a weak D match, TRBD1 (5 bases). Germline values: CDR1 DFQATT, CDR2 SNEGSKA (reference sequence). The CDR3 has 14 residues. V lost 3 bases and J lost 2, with 11 bases in between.

In this sample, this clonotype turned up many times. The chain has TRBV7-2 and TRBJ2-1, with 10 bases matching TRBD1. The CDR3 covers 16 residues. With V trimmed by 2 bases and J by 10 bases, 11 bases remained unmatched. Germline V gene lookup returns CDR1 SGHTA and CDR2 FQGNSA. The CDR3, as DNA: TGTGCCAGCAGCTTAAGTGGGACAGGGGTCTCTAGAGAGCAGTTCTTC. Translation: CASSLSGTGVSREQFF.

This clonotype was observed at least ten times. The chain combines TRBV18 with TRBJ2-5; maybe TRBD2 (5 bases). The CDR3 has 14 residues. Germline assignment: CDR1 KGHSH and CDR2 LQKENI. The V gene lost 0 bases and the J gene lost 7 bases, with 12 bases spanning the gap. The CDR3 is CASSPPGGFGTQYF. The DNA for the CDR3 is TGTGCCAGCTCACCACCGGGCGGGTTTGGGACCCAGTACTTC.

In this sample, this clonotype turned up many times. The chain is built from TRBV7-2 and TRBJ2-7, with 8 nucleotides matching TRBD2. The trim removed 10 bases at V and 3 bases at J, leaving 5 bases unmatched. Germline CDR1 reads SGHTA; CDR2 reads FQGNSA. The CDR3 loop spans 12 amino acids. The CDR3 DNA is TGTGCCACCGACGCGGGGGGCTACGAGCAGTACTTC. It yields the protein CATDAGGYEQYF.

This chain links TRBV3-1 with TRBJ2-5; a weak D match, TRBD1 (5 bases). The germline gives CDR1 LGHDT, CDR2 YNNKEL (reference sequence). Trimming stripped 1 base from V and 12 bases from J, with 12 bases between. The CDR3 is 12 residues long. The CDR3, as DNA: TGTGCCAGCAGCCAAGTTCAGGGCTTAAAGTACTTC. This codes for CASSQVQGLKYF.

The sample holds many counts of this clonotype. The rearrangement links TRBV5-1 to TRBJ2-3; weak D call: TRBD2 (6 bases). V was trimmed by 0 bases and J by 5 bases, leaving 19 bases between them. Germline V gene data show CDR1 as SGHRS and CDR2 as YFSETQ. The CDR3 loop spans 17 amino acids. Written as DNA, the CDR3 is TGCGCCAGCAGCTTGGAGACGCGGGGCCTAATGGGAGATACGCAGTATTTT. The encoded protein is CASSLETRGLMGDTQYF.

The rearrangement uses TRBV10-3 and TRBJ1-6, with 10 nucleotides matching TRBD1. CDR1 is ENHRY, CDR2 SYGVKD, per germline. V shed 6 bases and J 7 bases; nucleotides not matched to a gene: 15. This CDR3 contains 18 residues. The CDR3 reads CAISESQDRGWTNSPLHF. The CDR3 DNA follows: TGTGCCATCAGCGAATCTCAGGACAGGGGGTGGACGAATTCACCCCTCCACTTT.

The chain combines TRBV2 with TRBJ1-6; 9 bases are shared with TRBD1. The CDR3 is made up of 15 amino acids. Unmatched junction bases numbered 6, after V lost 3 bases and J lost 9 bases. CDR1 is SNHLY, CDR2 FYNNEI, per germline. CDR3 nucleotides: TGTGCCAGCAGTGATCGGGACAGGGTTGGTTCACCCCTCCACTTT. This codes for CASSDRDRVGSPLHF.

There are a few counts of this clonotype. This chain uses TRBV5-4 with TRBJ2-5, with 9 bases matching TRBD1. There are 15 residues in the CDR3. Per germline, CDR1 SGHNT and CDR2 YYREEE (reference sequence). Unmatched junction bases numbered 5, after V lost 0 bases and J lost 5 bases. Here the CDR3 reads CASSLAWGQGETQYF. DNA of the CDR3: TGTGCCAGCAGCTTGGCCTGGGGACAGGGCGAGACCCAGTACTTC.

This clonotype was seen at least ten times. The V and J genes are TRBV13 and TRBJ2-3, with D maybe TRBD2 (5 bases). Germline V gene lookup returns CDR1 PRHDT and CDR2 FYEKMQ (reference sequence). Trimming cost V 1 base and J 6 bases, with 14 bases left between them. This CDR3 spans 15 amino acids. The CDR3 spells CASSLVSFGEDTQYF. In DNA, the CDR3 is TGTGCCAGCAGCTTAGTAAGCTTCGGGGAGGATACGCAGTATTTT.

J is TRBJ2-3 and V is TRBV27; no clear D. The germline gives CDR1 MNHEY, CDR2 SMNVEV (reference sequence). This CDR3 contains 13 residues. V lost 6 bases and J 4 bases, leaving 11 bases between the germline ends. Written as DNA, the CDR3 is TGTGCCAGCAGCCCCCTGCGGCCAGATACGCAGTATTTT. It yields the protein CASSPLRPDTQYF.

CDR3 amino acids: CASSEGGRRQYF. The CDR3 DNA follows: TGTGCCAGCAGTGAAGGTGGGAGGCGGCAGTATTTT. This chain connects TRBV25-1 to TRBJ2-3; D may be TRBD2 (6 bases). CDR3 length: 12 residues. V was clipped by 2 bases and J by 11 bases, with 11 bases between them. The germline V gene encodes CDR1 MGHDK and CDR2 SYGVNS.

This clonotype was counted many times. The genes are TRBV12-3 or TRBV12-4 and TRBJ1-5; 8 bases fit TRBD1. The CDR3 covers 15 residues. Trimming cost V 5 bases and J 2 bases; bases outside gene matches: 5. CDR3 residues: CASSPQDRGNQPQHF. The CDR3 DNA is TGTGCCAGCAGTCCCCAGGACAGGGGCAATCAGCCCCAGCATTTT.

This clonotype was counted at least ten times. The chain links TRBV6-2 or TRBV6-3 to TRBJ2-3, with D perhaps given as TRBD1 or TRBD2 (5 bases each). The CDR3 consists of 23 residues. Germline values: CDR1 MNHEY, CDR2 SVGEGT. The V and J ends lost 0 bases and 4 bases respectively, with 35 bases between them. As DNA, the CDR3 is TGTGCCAGCAGTTACTCGATTCCAGGAGCGAAGGAGAATAAAAAGGGGAGCGCAGATACGCAGTATTTT. Protein sequence: CASSYSIPGAKENKKGSADTQYF.

This chain joins TRBV6-2 or TRBV6-3 and TRBJ1-4; D is unclear. The CDR3 extends over 14 amino acids. CDR1 and CDR2 from the germline V gene are MNHEY and SVGEGT. The ends were cut back, 0 bases at V and 11 bases at J, with 13 bases in the middle. As DNA, the CDR3 is TGTGCCAGCAGTTACTCTCAGAGTAACATTAAACTGTTTTTT. Its translation is CASSYSQSNIKLFF.

This clonotype occurred a few times. Being one base from a much bigger clone, this may be a read error. The missing conserved phenylalanine or tryptophan at the end of this CDR3 makes a read error likely. The rearrangement uses TRBV5-1 and TRBJ2-7; D possibly corresponds to TRBD1 (6 bases). The length of the CDR3 is 15 residues. V dropped 4 bases and J dropped 0 bases, with 14 bases sitting between them. The germline V gene has CDR1 SGHRS and CDR2 YFSETQ. CDR3 sequence reads: CASSLTGQLSYEQYL. The CDR3 nucleotides are TGCGCCAGCAGCCTTACCGGACAGCTCTCCTACGAGCAGTACCTC.

This clonotype turned up a few times. The chain couples TRBV13 to TRBJ2-3, with 11 bases lining up with TRBD2. This CDR3 region has 17 residues. Losses at the gene ends were 4 bases for V and 0 bases for J; bases not matched to a gene: 6. The germline CDR1 and CDR2 sequences are PRHDT and FYEKMQ (reference sequence). CDR3 sequence: CASSSRGTSGSTDTQYF. The CDR3 nucleotides read TGTGCCAGCAGCTCCCGGGGGACTAGCGGAAGCACAGATACGCAGTATTTT.